These 21 T cell receptor beta chains originate from one sample sequenced in a study of cytomegalovirus exposure and HLA in healthy donors. The study ran its PCR with 60 Vbeta and 13 Jbeta primers. Clones were read by immunoSEQ multiplex PCR, and TCRdb kept only the in-frame ones, dropping some. The data show approximately 140,000 clones, roughly 80% seen once. Source material: PBMCs. These receptors all come from a human donor in good health.

The chain uses TRBV19 and TRBJ1-1; D is ambiguous. Germline CDR1 and CDR2: LNHDA and SQIVND (reference sequence). The ends were cut back, 2 bases at V and 2 bases at J, with 9 bases in the middle. This CDR3 is 14 amino acids long. In DNA form, the CDR3 reads TGTGCCAGTAGTATAACGCAAACAAACACTGAAGCTTTCTTT. Its translation: CASSITQTNTEAFF.

The CDR3 loop is CAWSVMRAGYTF. In DNA form, the CDR3 reads TGTGCCTGGAGTGTTATGCGGGCAGGCTACACCTTC. V is TRBV30 and J is TRBJ1-2; D call uncertain. Germline V gives CDR1 GTSNPN, CDR2 SVGIG (reference sequence). Trimming took off 0 bases at V and 8 bases at J, with 10 bases between the two ends. The CDR3 has 12 amino acids.

CDR3 region: CASGGGSDEQFF. DNA for the CDR3: TGTGCCAGCGGGGGGGGTTCGGATGAGCAGTTCTTC. V and J are TRBV5-6 and TRBJ2-1, with 7 bases identical to TRBD2. This CDR3 has 12 residues. Per germline, CDR1 SGHDT and CDR2 YYEEEE. With V trimmed by 7 bases and J by 8 bases, 6 bases remained unmatched.

This chain joins TRBV5-4 and TRBJ2-5, with D maybe TRBD2 (6 bases). V gave up 3 bases and J gave up 4 bases, with 13 bases separating them. The CDR3 totals 14 residues. The germline gives CDR1 SGHNT, CDR2 YYREEE (reference sequence). The CDR3 spells CASSSGRRGETQYF. CDR3 coding DNA: TGTGCCAGCAGCTCGGGACGGAGGGGAGAGACCCAGTACTTC.

The genes are TRBV9 and TRBJ2-5; tentatively, D is TRBD2 (5 bases). Per germline, CDR1 SGDLS and CDR2 YYNGEE. Deletions cut 4 bases from V and 0 bases from J, with 13 bases between. This CDR3 region has 15 residues. CDR3 bases: TGTGCCAGCAGCCCGAGAGGGTTAGACCAAGAGACCCAGTACTTC. This codes for CASSPRGLDQETQYF.

The chain has TRBV30 and TRBJ1-1; D possibly corresponds to TRBD1 (5 bases). Germline assignment: CDR1 GTSNPN and CDR2 SVGIG (reference sequence). The CDR3 has 17 amino acids. Trimming stripped 2 bases from V and 3 bases from J, with 22 bases between. Here the CDR3 reads CAWSISQGLNTDTEAFF. In DNA, the CDR3 is TGTGCCTGGAGTATCTCGCAGGGTCTCAATACGGACACTGAAGCTTTCTTT.

This clone has more than one count but fewer than ten. The V gene is TRBV19, the J gene TRBJ1-2, with a possible D match to TRBD1 (6 bases). Germline loops: CDR1 LNHDA, CDR2 SQIVND (reference sequence). The ends were cut back, 5 bases at V and 5 bases at J, with 18 bases in the middle. This CDR3 region has 15 residues. The CDR3 DNA reads TGTGCCAGTAGTTCGACCCAGGGGCGAGGGTATGGCTACACCTTC. It translates to CASSSTQGRGYGYTF.

This clone is a singleton in its sample. This sequence joins TRBV11-2 and TRBJ2-5, with D maybe TRBD2 (5 bases). V lost 1 base and J 2 bases, leaving 8 bases between the germline ends. CDR1 is SGHAT, CDR2 FQNNGV, per germline. CDR3 length: 14 residues. CDR3 amino acids: CASSLGAAQETQYF. CDR3 in DNA: TGTGCCAGCAGCTTAGGAGCGGCACAAGAGACCCAGTACTTC.

This clone was recorded a few times. The V gene is TRBV19, the J gene TRBJ1-1; D might be TRBD1 (6 bases). The CDR3 length is 16 residues. V was clipped by 4 bases and J by 0 bases, with 15 bases between them. Germline CDR1 reads LNHDA; CDR2 reads SQIVND (reference sequence). The CDR3 here is CASSTRQADLNTEAFF. CDR3 nucleotide sequence: TGTGCCAGTAGTACCCGACAGGCAGACCTGAACACTGAAGCTTTCTTT.

The chain has TRBV7-9 and TRBJ1-6; 9 nucleotides match TRBD1. Germline V lookup: CDR1 SEHNR, CDR2 FQNEAQ (reference sequence). The CDR3 is 16 amino acids. J gave up 5 bases and V 1 base, and 3 bases lay outside the gene matches. CDR3 protein: CASSLGGTGNNSPLHF. CDR3 DNA: TGTGCCAGCAGCTTAGGAGGGACAGGGAATAATTCACCCCTCCACTTT.

This clone was detected once. The rearrangement joins TRBV30 to TRBJ1-2; unclear D gene. Germline CDR1 and CDR2: GTSNPN and SVGIG (reference sequence). V was shortened by 0 bases and J by 4 bases, with 9 bases between the two germline ends. CDR3 length: 13 residues. Here the CDR3 reads CAWSVRASYGYTF. For the CDR3, the DNA is TGTGCCTGGAGTGTAAGAGCAAGCTATGGCTACACCTTC.

The chain carries TRBV28 and TRBJ2-1; TRBD1 agrees at 7 bases. The CDR3 has 17 amino acids. Germline-derived CDR1 and CDR2 are MDHEN and SYDVKM. V dropped 5 bases and J dropped 8; count of bases not matched to a gene: 18. The CDR3 spells CASSPSTGFPPKYEQFF. CDR3 coding DNA: TGTGCCAGCAGTCCGTCGACAGGGTTCCCTCCTAAATATGAGCAGTTCTTC.

J is TRBJ1-5 and V is TRBV6-5, with 8 bases matching TRBD1. The CDR3 contains 14 residues. Germline V gene lookup returns CDR1 MNHEY and CDR2 SVGAGI. The junction had 8 bases not matched to a gene; V was cut back by 6 bases and J by 7 bases. The CDR3 DNA reads as TGTGCCAGCAGAACCAGACAGGGGAGACAGCCCCAGCATTTT. It specifies CASRTRQGRQPQHF.

The rearrangement links TRBV4-2 to TRBJ1-2; D is possibly TRBD1 (6 bases). The CDR3 runs 17 residues. V gave up 2 bases and J gave up 3 bases, with 19 bases separating them. Germline V lookup: CDR1 LGHNA, CDR2 YNFKEQ. The CDR3 DNA follows: TGTGCCAGCAGCCAAAGGGCTACAGGGCACGATGACTATGGCTACACCTTC. Its protein product is CASSQRATGHDDYGYTF.

There are a few counts of this clone. The chain combines TRBV28 with TRBJ2-3, with TRBD2 matching 9 bases. V was clipped by 4 bases and J by 4 bases; unmatched bases: 9. Germline V CDR1 and CDR2: MDHEN, SYDVKM. The CDR3 totals 16 residues. The CDR3: CASSSPGSGRPDTQYF. The CDR3 bases are TGTGCCAGCAGTTCCCCCGGAAGCGGGAGGCCAGATACGCAGTATTTT.

The V gene is TRBV30, the J gene TRBJ1-5; TRBD1 matches 10 bases. The length of the CDR3 is 14 residues. The germline V gene encodes CDR1 GTSNPN and CDR2 SVGIG (reference sequence). Trimming removed 4 bases from V and 4 bases from J; junction bases left unmatched: 4. CDR3: CAWTGGQGNQPQHF. The DNA for the CDR3 is TGTGCCTGGACAGGGGGACAGGGGAATCAGCCCCAGCATTTT.

The V call is TRBV2, the J call TRBJ2-3; 15 nucleotides align to TRBD2. The V gene's germline CDR1 is SNHLY and CDR2 FYNNEI. The length of the CDR3 is 17 residues. V dropped 3 bases and J dropped 6; count of bases not matched to a gene: 7. The CDR3: CASSDSGLAGGVDTQYF. CDR3 in DNA: TGTGCCAGCAGTGATTCCGGACTAGCGGGAGGGGTGGATACGCAGTATTTT.

This chain joins TRBV9 and TRBJ2-3; D is perhaps TRBD2 (5 bases). The CDR3 contains 13 residues. The germline gives CDR1 SGDLS, CDR2 YYNGEE. Trimming took off 3 bases at V and 8 bases at J, with 13 bases between the two ends. This CDR3 reads CASSERVSGTQYF. The DNA of the CDR3 is TGTGCCAGCAGCGAGAGGGTTTCCGGTACGCAGTATTTT.

Comments on this clone: The sample holds other DNA sequences that translate to the same CDR3. This chain's CDR3 is CASSITGNQPQHF. The CDR3 DNA reads as TGTGCCAGTAGTATAACAGGGAATCAGCCCCAGCATTTT. This sequence joins TRBV19 and TRBJ1-5; D is perhaps TRBD1 (6 bases). Per germline, CDR1 LNHDA and CDR2 SQIVND (reference sequence). V lost 2 bases and J lost 4, with 6 bases in between. This CDR3 has 13 residues.

V gene TRBV2 combines with J gene TRBJ2-7; 7 bases align to TRBD1. Losses at the gene ends were 7 bases for V and 0 bases for J; bases not matched to a gene: 9. The CDR3 contains 15 residues. Germline values: CDR1 SNHLY, CDR2 FYNNEI. Here the CDR3 DNA reads TGTGCCAGCATGTCCGCAGGGGGTTTCTCCTACGAGCAGTACTTC. As protein: CASMSAGGFSYEQYF.

The V call is TRBV13, the J call TRBJ1-1; 7 positions match TRBD1. Germline V gene sequence: CDR1 PRHDT, CDR2 FYEKMQ (reference sequence). The CDR3 has 14 amino acids. With 5 bases clipped from V and 4 bases from J, the junction kept 7 bases outside the gene matches. The DNA for the CDR3 is TGTGCCAGCAGCGGTAAGACAGGGAGCACTGAAGCTTTCTTT. It yields the protein CASSGKTGSTEAFF.